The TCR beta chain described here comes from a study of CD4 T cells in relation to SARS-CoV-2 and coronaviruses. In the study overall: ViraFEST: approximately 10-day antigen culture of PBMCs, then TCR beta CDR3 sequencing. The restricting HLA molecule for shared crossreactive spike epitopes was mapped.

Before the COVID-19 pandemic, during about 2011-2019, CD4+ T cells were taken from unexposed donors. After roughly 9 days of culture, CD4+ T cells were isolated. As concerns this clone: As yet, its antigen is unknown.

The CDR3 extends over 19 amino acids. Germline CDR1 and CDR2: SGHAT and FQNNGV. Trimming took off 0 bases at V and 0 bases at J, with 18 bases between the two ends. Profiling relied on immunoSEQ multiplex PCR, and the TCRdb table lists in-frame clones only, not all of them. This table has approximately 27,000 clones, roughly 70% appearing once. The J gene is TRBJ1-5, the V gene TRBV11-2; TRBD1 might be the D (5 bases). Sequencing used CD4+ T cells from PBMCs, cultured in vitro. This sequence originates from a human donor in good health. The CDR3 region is CASSLEGPPGTYSNQPQHF. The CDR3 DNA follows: TGTGCCAGCAGCTTAGAAGGCCCCCCAGGGACCTATAGCAATCAGCCCCAGCATTTT.